Sequencing of this TCR beta chain was carried out in a study of T cell responses to AZD1222 COVID-19 vaccine. Regarding the study as a whole: Unmutated variant regions are reportedly the target of nearly half of TCRs that are spike-specific. Compared with day 0, the breadth and depth of the Spike-specific TCR repertoire rose significantly after two doses of AZD1222.

The CDR3 sequence is 15 residues long. CDR1 and CDR2 (germline): MNHEY, SMNVEV (reference sequence). Trimming pared 2 bases from V and 0 bases from J, leaving 8 bases between. Concerning this clone itself: Its antigen is as yet unknown.

Profiled with immunoSEQ multiplex PCR; TCRdb holds only in-frame clones, not every one. Of over 95,000 clones listed, approximately 90% are singletons. The input for sequencing was peripheral blood, taken on day 0 of AZD1222 vaccination. The clonotype was recovered from an adult in good health. The V call is TRBV27, the J call TRBJ1-5; tentative D call: TRBD1 (6 bases). The CDR3 protein is CASSLRTDSNQPQHF. As DNA, the CDR3 is TGTGCCAGCAGTTTAAGGACAGATAGCAATCAGCCCCAGCATTTT.